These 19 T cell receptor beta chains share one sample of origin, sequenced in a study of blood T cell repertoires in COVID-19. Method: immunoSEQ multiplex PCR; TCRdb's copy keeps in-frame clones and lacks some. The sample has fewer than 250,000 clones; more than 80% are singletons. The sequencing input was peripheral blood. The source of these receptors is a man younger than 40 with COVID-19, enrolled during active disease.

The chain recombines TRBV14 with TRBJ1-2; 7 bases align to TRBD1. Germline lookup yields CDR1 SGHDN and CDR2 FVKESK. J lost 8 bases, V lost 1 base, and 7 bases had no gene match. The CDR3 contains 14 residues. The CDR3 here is CASSQGTGAGGYTF. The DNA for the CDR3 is TGTGCCAGCAGCCAAGGCACAGGGGCGGGAGGCTACACCTTC. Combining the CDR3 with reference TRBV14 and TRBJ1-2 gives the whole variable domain EAGVTQFPSHSVIEKGQTVTLRCDPISGHDNLYWYRRVMGKEIKFLLHFVKESKQDESGMPNNRFLAERTGGTYSTLKVQPAELEDSGVYFCASSQGTGAGGYTFGSGTRLTVV.

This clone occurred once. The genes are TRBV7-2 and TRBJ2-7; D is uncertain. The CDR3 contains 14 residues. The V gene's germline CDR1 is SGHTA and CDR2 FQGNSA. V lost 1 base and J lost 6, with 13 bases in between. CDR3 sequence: CASSLVSSSSEQYF. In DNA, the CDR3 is TGTGCCAGCAGCTTAGTTTCTAGTTCGTCCGAGCAGTACTTC.

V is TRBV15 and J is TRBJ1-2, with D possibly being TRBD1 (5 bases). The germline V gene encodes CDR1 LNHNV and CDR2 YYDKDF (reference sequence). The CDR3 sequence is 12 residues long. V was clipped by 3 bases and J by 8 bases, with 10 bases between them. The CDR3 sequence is CATSRGGNGYTF. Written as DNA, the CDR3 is TGTGCCACCAGCAGGGGGGGGAACGGCTACACCTTC.

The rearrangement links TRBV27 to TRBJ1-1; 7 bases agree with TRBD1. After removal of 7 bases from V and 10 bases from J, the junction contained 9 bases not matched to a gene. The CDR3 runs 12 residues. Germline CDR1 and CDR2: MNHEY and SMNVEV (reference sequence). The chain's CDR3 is CASTGQDWVAFF. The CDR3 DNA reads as TGTGCCAGCACCGGACAGGATTGGGTAGCTTTCTTT.

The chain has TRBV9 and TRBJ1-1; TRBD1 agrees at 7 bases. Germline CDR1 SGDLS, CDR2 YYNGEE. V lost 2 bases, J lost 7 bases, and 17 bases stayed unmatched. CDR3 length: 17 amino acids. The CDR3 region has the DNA TGTGCCAGCAGCGTTACTCCAGGGGGAAAGGCAGAGAGTGAAGCTTTCTTT. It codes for CASSVTPGGKAESEAFF.

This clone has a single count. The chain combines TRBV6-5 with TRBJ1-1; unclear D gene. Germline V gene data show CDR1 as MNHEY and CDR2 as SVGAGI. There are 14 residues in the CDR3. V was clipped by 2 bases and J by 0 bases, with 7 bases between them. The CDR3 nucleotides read TGTGCCAGCAGTTACGGGCGAATGAACACTGAAGCTTTCTTT. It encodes CASSYGRMNTEAFF.

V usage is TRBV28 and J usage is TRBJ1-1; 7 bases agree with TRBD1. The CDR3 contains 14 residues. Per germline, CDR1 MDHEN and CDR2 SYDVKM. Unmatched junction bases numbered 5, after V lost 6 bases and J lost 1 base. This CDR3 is CASRSGTENTEAFF. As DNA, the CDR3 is TGTGCCAGCAGATCAGGGACAGAGAACACTGAAGCTTTCTTT.

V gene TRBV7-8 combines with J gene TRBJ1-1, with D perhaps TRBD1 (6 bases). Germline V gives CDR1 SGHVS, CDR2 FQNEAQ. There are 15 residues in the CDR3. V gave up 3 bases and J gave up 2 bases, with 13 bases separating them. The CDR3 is CASSFPTGGNTEAFF. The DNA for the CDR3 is TGTGCCAGCAGCTTCCCGACAGGTGGTAACACTGAAGCTTTCTTT.

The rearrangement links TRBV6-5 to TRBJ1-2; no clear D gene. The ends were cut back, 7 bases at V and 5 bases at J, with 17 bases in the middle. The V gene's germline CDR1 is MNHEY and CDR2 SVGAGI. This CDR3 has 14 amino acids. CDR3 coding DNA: TGTGCCAGCATGTCCCCGCCGTCTAGGTATGGCTACACCTTC. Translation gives CASMSPPSRYGYTF.

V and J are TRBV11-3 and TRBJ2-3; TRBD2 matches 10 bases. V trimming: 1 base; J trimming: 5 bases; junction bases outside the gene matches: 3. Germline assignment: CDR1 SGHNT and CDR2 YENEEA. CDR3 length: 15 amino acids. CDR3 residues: CASSLASGGGDTQYF. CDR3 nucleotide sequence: TGTGCCAGCAGCTTAGCTAGCGGGGGAGGAGATACGCAGTATTTT.

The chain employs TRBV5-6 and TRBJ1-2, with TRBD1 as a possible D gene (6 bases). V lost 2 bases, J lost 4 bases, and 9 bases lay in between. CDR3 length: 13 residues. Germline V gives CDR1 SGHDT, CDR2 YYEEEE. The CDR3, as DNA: TGTGCCAGCAGCTTAGACAGGACCTATGGCTACACCTTC. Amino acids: CASSLDRTYGYTF.

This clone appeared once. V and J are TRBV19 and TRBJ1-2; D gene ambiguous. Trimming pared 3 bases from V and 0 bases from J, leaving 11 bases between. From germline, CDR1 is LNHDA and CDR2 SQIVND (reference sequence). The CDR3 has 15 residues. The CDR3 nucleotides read TGTGCCAGTAGTATCTCTGCGTATACTAACTATGGCTACACCTTC. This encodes CASSISAYTNYGYTF.

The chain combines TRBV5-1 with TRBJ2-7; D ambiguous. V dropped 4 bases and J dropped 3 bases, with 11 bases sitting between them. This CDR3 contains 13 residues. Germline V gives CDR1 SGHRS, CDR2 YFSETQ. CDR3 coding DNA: TGCGCCAGCAGCCCTGGTGGCGGCTACGAGCAGTACTTC. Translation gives CASSPGGGYEQYF. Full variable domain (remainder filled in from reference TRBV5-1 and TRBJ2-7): KAGVTQTPRYLIKTRGQQVTLSCSPISGHRSVSWYQQTPGQGLQFLFEYFSETQRNKGNFPGRFSGRQFSNSRSEMNVSTLELGDSALYLCASSPGGGYEQYFGPGTRLTVT.

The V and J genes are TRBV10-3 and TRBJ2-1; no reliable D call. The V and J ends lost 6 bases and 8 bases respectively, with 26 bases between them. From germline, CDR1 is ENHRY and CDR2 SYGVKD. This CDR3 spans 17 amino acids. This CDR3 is CAISSSAGRGPQHEQFF. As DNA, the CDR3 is TGTGCCATCAGCTCGTCGGCTGGAAGAGGCCCTCAGCATGAGCAGTTCTTC.

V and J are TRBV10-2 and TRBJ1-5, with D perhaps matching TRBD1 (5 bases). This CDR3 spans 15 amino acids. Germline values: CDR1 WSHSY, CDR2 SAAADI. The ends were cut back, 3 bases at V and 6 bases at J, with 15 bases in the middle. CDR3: CASSDPAGKLQPQHF. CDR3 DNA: TGCGCCAGCAGTGATCCCGCAGGGAAGCTTCAGCCCCAGCATTTT.

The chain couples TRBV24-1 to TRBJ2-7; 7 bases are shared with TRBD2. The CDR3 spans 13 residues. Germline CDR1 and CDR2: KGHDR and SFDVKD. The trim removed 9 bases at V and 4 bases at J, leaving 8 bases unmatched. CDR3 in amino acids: CATRASGQYEQYF. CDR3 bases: TGTGCCACCCGGGCTAGCGGCCAGTACGAGCAGTACTTC.

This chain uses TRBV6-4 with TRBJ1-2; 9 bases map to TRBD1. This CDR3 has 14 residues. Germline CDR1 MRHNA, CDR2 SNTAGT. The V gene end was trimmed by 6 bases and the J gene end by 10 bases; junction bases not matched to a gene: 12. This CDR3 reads CASRVTGGTGSYTF. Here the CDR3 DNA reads TGTGCCAGCAGGGTGACAGGGGGGACGGGATCCTACACCTTC.

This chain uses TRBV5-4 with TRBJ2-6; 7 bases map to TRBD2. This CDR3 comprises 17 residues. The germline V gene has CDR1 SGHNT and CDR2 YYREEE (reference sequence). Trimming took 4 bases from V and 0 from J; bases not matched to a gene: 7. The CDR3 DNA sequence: TGTGCCAGCAGCCCGGATGGGGGGGGCTCTGGGGCCAACGTCCTGACTTTC. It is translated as CASSPDGGGSGANVLTF. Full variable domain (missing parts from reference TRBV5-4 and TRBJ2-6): ETGVTQSPTHLIKTRGQQVTLRCSSQSGHNTVSWYQQALGQGPQFIFQYYREEENGRGNFPPRFSGLQFPNYSSELNVNALELDDSALYLCASSPDGGGSGANVLTFGAGSRLTVL.

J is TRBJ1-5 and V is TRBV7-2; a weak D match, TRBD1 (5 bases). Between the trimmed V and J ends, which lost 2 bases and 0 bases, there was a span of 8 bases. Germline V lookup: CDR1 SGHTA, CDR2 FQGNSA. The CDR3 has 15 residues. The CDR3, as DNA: TGTGCCAGCAGCTTATGGGGCTCTAGCAATCAGCCCCAGCATTTT. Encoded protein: CASSLWGSSNQPQHF. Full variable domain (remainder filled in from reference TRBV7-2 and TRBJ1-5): GAGVSQSPSNKVTEKGKDVELRCDPISGHTALYWYRQSLGQGLEFLIYFQGNSAPDKSGLPSDRFSAERTGGSVSTLTIQRTQQEDSAVYLCASSLWGSSNQPQHFGDGTRLSIL.